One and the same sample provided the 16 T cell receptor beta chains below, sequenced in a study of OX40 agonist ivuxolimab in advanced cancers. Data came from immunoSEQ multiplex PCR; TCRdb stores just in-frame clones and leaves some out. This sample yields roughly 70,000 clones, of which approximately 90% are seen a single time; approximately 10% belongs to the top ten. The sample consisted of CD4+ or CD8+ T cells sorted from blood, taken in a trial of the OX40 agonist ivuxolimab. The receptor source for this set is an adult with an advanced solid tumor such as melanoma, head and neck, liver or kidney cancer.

The CDR3 reads CAISLSGSFTDTQYF. Here the CDR3 DNA reads TGTGCCATCAGTCTCTCCGGGAGTTTCACAGATACGCAGTATTTT. The chain carries TRBV10-3 and TRBJ2-3; a weak D match, TRBD2 (6 bases). Per germline, CDR1 ENHRY and CDR2 SYGVKD. The CDR3 totals 15 residues. The V end was cut by 5 bases, the J end by 2 bases, with 14 bases between.

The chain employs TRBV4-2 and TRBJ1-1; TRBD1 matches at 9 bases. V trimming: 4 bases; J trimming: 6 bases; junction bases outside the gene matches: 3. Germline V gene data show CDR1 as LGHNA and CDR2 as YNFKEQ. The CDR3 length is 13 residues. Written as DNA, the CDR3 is TGTGCCAGCAGCCTGGGGACAGGGCCTGAAGCTTTCTTT. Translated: CASSLGTGPEAFF.

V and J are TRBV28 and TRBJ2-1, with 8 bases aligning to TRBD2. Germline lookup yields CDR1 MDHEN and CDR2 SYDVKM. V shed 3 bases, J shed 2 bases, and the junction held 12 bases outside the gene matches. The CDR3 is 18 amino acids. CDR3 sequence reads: CASSLSFSWREAYNEQFF. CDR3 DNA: TGTGCCAGCAGTTTGTCCTTTAGCTGGCGGGAGGCCTACAATGAGCAGTTCTTC.

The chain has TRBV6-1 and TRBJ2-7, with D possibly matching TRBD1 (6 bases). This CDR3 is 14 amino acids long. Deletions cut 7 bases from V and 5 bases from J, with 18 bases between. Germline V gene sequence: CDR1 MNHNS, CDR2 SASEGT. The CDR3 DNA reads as TGTGCCAGCAAGGGGCCAGGGGTTTCCCACGAGCAGTACTTC. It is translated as CASKGPGVSHEQYF.

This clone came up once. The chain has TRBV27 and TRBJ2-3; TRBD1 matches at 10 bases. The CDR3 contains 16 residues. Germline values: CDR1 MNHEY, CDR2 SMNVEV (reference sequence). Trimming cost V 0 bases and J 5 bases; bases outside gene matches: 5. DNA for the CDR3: TGTGCCAGCAGTTTATCGGGAGGACAGGGGGGAGATACGCAGTATTTT. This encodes CASSLSGGQGGDTQYF.

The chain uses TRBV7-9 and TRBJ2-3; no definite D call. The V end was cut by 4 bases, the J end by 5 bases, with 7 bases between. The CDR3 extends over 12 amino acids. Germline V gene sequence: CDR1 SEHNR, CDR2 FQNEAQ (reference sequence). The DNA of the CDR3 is TGTGCCAGCAGCTCCCCGCTAGATACGCAGTATTTT. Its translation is CASSSPLDTQYF.

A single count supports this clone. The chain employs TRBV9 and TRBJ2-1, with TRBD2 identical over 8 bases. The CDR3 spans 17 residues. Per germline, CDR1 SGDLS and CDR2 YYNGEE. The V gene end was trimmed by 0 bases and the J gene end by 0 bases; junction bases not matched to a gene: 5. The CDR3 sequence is CASSVVAGGSSYNEQFF. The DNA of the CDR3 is TGTGCCAGCAGCGTAGTCGCGGGGGGTAGCTCCTACAATGAGCAGTTCTTC.

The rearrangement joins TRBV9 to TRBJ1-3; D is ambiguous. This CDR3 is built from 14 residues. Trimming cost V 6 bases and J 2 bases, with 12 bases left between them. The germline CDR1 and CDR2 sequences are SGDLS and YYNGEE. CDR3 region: CASNVEGTGNTIYF. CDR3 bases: TGTGCCAGCAACGTCGAAGGGACTGGAAACACCATATATTTT. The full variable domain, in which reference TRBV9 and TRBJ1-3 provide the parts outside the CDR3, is DSGVTQTPKHLITATGQRVTLRCSPRSGDLSVYWYQQSLDQGLQFLIQYYNGEERAKGNILERFSAQQFPDLHSELNLSSLELGDSALYFCASNVEGTGNTIYFGEGSWLTVV.

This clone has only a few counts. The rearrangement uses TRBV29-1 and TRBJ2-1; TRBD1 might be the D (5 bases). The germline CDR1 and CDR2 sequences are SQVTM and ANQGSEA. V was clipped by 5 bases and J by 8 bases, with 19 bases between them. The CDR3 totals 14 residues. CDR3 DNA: TGCAGCGTTAGTTATCCGGGTTGGGGCGATGAGCAGTTCTTC. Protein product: CSVSYPGWGDEQFF.

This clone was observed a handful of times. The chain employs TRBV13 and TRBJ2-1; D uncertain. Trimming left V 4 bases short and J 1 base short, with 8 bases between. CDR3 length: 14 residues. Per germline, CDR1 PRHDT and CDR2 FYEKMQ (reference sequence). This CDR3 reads CASSSRESYNEQFF. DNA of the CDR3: TGTGCCAGCAGCTCAAGGGAATCCTACAATGAGCAGTTCTTC.

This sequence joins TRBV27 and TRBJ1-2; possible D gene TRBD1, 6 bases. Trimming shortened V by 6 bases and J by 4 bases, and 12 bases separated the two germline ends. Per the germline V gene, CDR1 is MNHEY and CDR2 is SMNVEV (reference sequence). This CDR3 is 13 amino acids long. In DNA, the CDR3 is TGTGCCAGCAGCCCCAGGGGTACCTATGGCTACACCTTC. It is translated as CASSPRGTYGYTF.

CDR3 residues: CSVWGGRQVPSTDTQYF. CDR3 coding DNA: TGCAGCGTTTGGGGGGGGAGACAGGTTCCTAGCACAGATACGCAGTATTTT. V is TRBV29-1 and J is TRBJ2-3; tentatively, D is TRBD2 (7 bases). CDR3 size: 17 residues. V lost 5 bases and J lost 0, with 21 bases in between. Germline CDR1 reads SQVTM; CDR2 reads ANQGSEA.

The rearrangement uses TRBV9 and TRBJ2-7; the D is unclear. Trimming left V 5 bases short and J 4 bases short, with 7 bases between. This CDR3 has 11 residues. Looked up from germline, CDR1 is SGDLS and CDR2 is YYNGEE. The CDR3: CASRDKYEQYF. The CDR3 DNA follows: TGTGCCAGCAGAGACAAGTACGAGCAGTACTTC.

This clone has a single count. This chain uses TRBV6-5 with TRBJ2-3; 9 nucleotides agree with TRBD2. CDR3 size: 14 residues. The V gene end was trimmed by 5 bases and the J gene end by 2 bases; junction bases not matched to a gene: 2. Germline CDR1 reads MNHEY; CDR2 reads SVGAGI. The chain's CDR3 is CASSPSGVTDTQYF. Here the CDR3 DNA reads TGTGCCAGCAGTCCTAGCGGGGTCACAGATACGCAGTATTTT.

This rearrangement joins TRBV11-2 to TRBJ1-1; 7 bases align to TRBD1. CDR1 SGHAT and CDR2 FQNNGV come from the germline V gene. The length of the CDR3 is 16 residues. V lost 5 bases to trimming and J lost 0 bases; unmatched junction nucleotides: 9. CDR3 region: CASSLPTGQLNTEAFF. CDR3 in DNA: TGTGCCAGCAGCCTTCCCACGGGACAGTTGAACACTGAAGCTTTCTTT.

The CDR3 nucleotides are TGTGCCAGCTCACCAGCGGGACAGGACTACAATGAGCAGTTCTTC. Its translation: CASSPAGQDYNEQFF. The V gene is TRBV18, the J gene TRBJ2-1, with 8 bases aligning to TRBD1. Unmatched junction bases numbered 3, after V lost 2 bases and J lost 3 bases. The CDR3 consists of 15 residues. The germline V gene has CDR1 KGHSH and CDR2 LQKENI. The full variable domain, with the rest looked up from reference TRBV18 and TRBJ2-1, is NAGVMQNPRHLVRRRGQEARLRCSPMKGHSHVYWYRQLPEEGLKFMVYLQKENIIDESGMPKERFSAEFPKEGPSILRIQQVVRGDSAAYFCASSPAGQDYNEQFFGPGTRLTVL.